The T cell receptor (beta chain) described here comes from a study of T cells after yellow fever vaccination. V was trimmed by 5 bases and J by 4 bases, leaving 11 bases between them. CDR1 is ENHRY, CDR2 SYGVKD, per germline. The CDR3 extends over 13 amino acids. TCRdb called the 5' RACE reads again in MiXCR, with one record for every CDR3 protein. Seen here are roughly 250,000 distinct CDR3 sequences, approximately 12% observed once, and the top ten hold roughly 0.5%. A single count supports this clonotype. The chain carries TRBV10-3 and TRBJ2-5; no reliable D call. This sequence originates from a man aged 25-40 years who received the YFV17D yellow fever vaccine. The specimen was CD4+ T cells sorted from PBMCs, collected 45 days after the yellow fever booster vaccination. The CDR3 nucleotides are TGTGCCATCAGTAACAGACCCGGAGAGACCCAGTACTTC. Protein product: CAISNRPGETQYF.